A selection of T cell receptor beta chains follows, all from one sample in a study of CD8 T cells in ankylosing spondylitis. TCRdb called the 5' RACE reads again in MiXCR, with one record for every CDR3 protein. The profile shows about 220,000 distinct CDR3 sequences, approximately 7.3% of them singletons. Material for sequencing was blood, either unsorted or a sorted T cell fraction (not recorded which). These receptors came from a male donor with ankylosing spondylitis. CDR3s include the opening cysteine and the closing phenylalanine or tryptophan. The order of the fields is CDR3 DNA, CDR3 protein, V gene, J gene, clone size, D gene. The D gene is left open where the match is weak. Clone size is not always given. Where it is, it says once, few, many or a class for expanded clones.

TGCGCCAGCAGGCCCCGCGGCCAAGAGACCCAGTACTTC,CASRPRGQETQYF,TRBV5-1,TRBJ2-5,few,.
TGCAGTACGACACCCTTCCAAGAGACCCAGTACTTC,CSTTPFQETQYF,TRBV20-1,TRBJ2-5,many,.
TGTGCCAGCAGCCAACGGGCCAAGGGAGGCTACACCTTC,CASSQRAKGGYTF,TRBV7-6,TRBJ1-2,.,.
TGCGCCAGCAGCAGAGGGACAGGGTTAGGAGAGACCCAGTACTTC,CASSRGTGLGETQYF,TRBV4-3,TRBJ2-5,many,TRBD1
TGTGCCAGCAGCTCACTAGGGACAGGGGGCAGCGAGCAGTACTTC,CASSSLGTGGSEQYF,TRBV7-1,TRBJ2-7,.,TRBD1
TGCGCCAGCAGTCTCCAGGGGGCGCGTACCGGGGAGCTGTTTTTT,CASSLQGARTGELFF,TRBV10-2,TRBJ2-2,few,TRBD1
TGTGCCAGCAGCGTGGCTAGCAGCTACGAGCAGTACTTC,CASSVASSYEQYF,TRBV9,TRBJ2-7,few,.
TGCGCCAGCAGTGAGTCGTCAGGGGAGGACGGGGAGCTGTTTTTT,CASSESSGEDGELFF,TRBV10-2,TRBJ2-2,few,.
TGTGCCAGCAGCTACGGAGGTCCTGAGCAGTACTTC,CASSYGGPEQYF,TRBV11-2,TRBJ2-7,few,.
TGTGCCAGCGGTGAAAACGGGGGGAGGCCCGGGGAGCTGTTTTTT,CASGENGGRPGELFF,TRBV6-2/TRBV6-3,TRBJ2-2,many,TRBD2
TGTGCCAGCAGCTCCCAAGGTACGGGAGAAGCGTTT,CASSSQGTGEAF,TRBV7-9,TRBJ1-1,many,.
TGTGCCAGCAGTTTAGTAGGGTCCACCTACGAGCAGTACTTC,CASSLVGSTYEQYF,TRBV27,TRBJ2-7,many,.
TGTGCCAGCAGTTTCGGTGGGTTCGACACTGAAGCTTTCTTT,CASSFGGFDTEAFF,TRBV28,TRBJ1-1,many,.
TGTGCCAGCAGCGTAGAGGGGGACGAGCAGTACTTC,CASSVEGDEQYF,TRBV9,TRBJ2-7,many,.
TGTGCCAGCAGCTTAGGGACTTTTCTCCGCACAGATACGCAGTATTTT,CASSLGTFLRTDTQYF,TRBV7-2,TRBJ2-3,many,.
TGCAGCGTCACCTCGGGGCAGCCCTTGGAGTTCTTC,CSVTSGQPLEFF,TRBV29-1,TRBJ2-1,many,.
TGTGCCAGCACCATGGGGGACAGGTCCTACGAGCAGTACTTC,CASTMGDRSYEQYF,TRBV7-9,TRBJ2-7,few,TRBD1